A single T cell receptor beta chain is shown here with its context. No cognate antigen has been identified for it. Base qualities are missing; no much larger clone stands one base away. Receptors were amplified or captured by the immunoSEQ multiplex PCR assay. For the multiplex PCR, a mixture combining 60 forward primers for TCR Vbeta segments and 13 reverse primers for TCR Jbeta segments was used. The CDR3 region of rearranged TCR beta genes was amplified from genomic DNA with a multiplex PCR assay. Amplified TCR beta libraries were sequenced as 87-base-pair reads on the Illumina HiSeq System. The original pipeline was this. Across the roughly 700 repertoires, a later analysis counted 60 million to 90 million unique TCR beta chains, around 11 million of which were shared by at least two donors. To remove PCR and sequencing errors, raw reads were error-corrected and collapsed into unique sequences using a nearest-neighbor algorithm that merged closely related sequences. Alignment of CDR3 sequences to IMGT reference sequences was used to assign V, D and J gene segments. Each retained sequence needed at least a six-nucleotide match to both a V gene segment and a J gene segment. Rearrangements were called productive when the CDR3 lacked stop codons and stayed in frame with V and J; all others were non-productive. CDR3 was defined according to IMGT convention as the region running from the second conserved V-encoded cysteine to the conserved J-encoded phenylalanine. The earlier analysis of some 550 of the donors excluded any sequence lacking an unambiguous match to a single V gene segment. In an earlier analysis of 587 of the donors, V segments were called functional above 56.7% productive rearrangements and were called segregating when the between-donor standard deviation exceeded 5%. To diagnose cytomegalovirus status from the catalog of TCR beta chain sequences, a statistical classification framework was built. In a later analysis, V and J genes were assigned by comparing TCR nucleotide sequences against IMGT/GENE-DB human TR gene sequences. In a later analysis, CDR3 sequences and most-parsimonious VDJ recombination scenarios were assigned using the TCRdist pipeline. In a later analysis, each TCR beta chain was defined by its CDR3 amino acid sequence together with its V-gene family, and reads without a unique V-gene family were excluded. As a way to deal with suspected cross-contamination and a sequencing artifact, a later analysis dropped more than 500 nucleotide sequences that were highly shared and had low generation probability. In a later analysis, a clonal expansion index for each public chain was calculated from normalized within-repertoire ranks of inferred template counts. In a later analysis, generation probabilities were computed using a VDJ recombination model fitted to out-of-frame rearrangements, and the results were checked against IGoR. A later analysis scored TCR-TCR, TCR-HLA and TCR-CMV co-occurrence with hypergeometric tests, applying a repertoire-size bias correction to TCR pairs. A later analysis estimated false discovery rates by permuting HLA or CMV assignments 20 times. In a later analysis, co-occurring TCRs were grouped using DBSCAN, and TCRdist sequence similarity was added for clustering within HLA-allele-positive subsets. For co-occurrence clustering, repertoires with fewer than 30,000 or more than 120,000 public chains were excluded, along with roughly five repertoires with anomalous nucleotide sharing. TCRdb holds this immuneACCESS table with in-frame rearrangements only. Some clones are missing; in checked studies, unresolved V genes explain under half, and the rest has no known cause. D and trimming come from the DNA, and the V and J calls and clone size come from that table. A total of tens of thousands of clones appear in this sample, 60% to 80% of them only once. The biggest ten clones account for 9% to 13% of the sample.

The data stem from a study of cytomegalovirus exposure and HLA in healthy donors (TCRdb year 2017). For the wider study: According to an earlier analysis of 550 to 750 of the donors, about 179 million T cells yielded roughly 100 million unique TCR beta sequences and about 300 Gb of sequence data. Every repertoire in the discovery cohort had been generated on one and the same sequencing platform. A later analysis re-analyzed previously published TCR beta repertoires from 600 to 850 donors and added high-resolution HLA genotyping to study TCR occurrence patterns. Typing coverage varied by locus: roughly 629-640 donors for A, B, C, DRB1 and DQB1; roughly 510 for DQA1; more than 600 for DPA1; fewer than 480 for DPB1. The study used immunosequencing to profile the T cell repertoires of 670 or so subjects and linked those repertoires to cytomegalovirus serostatus. An earlier analysis of about 620 of the donors applied high-throughput TCR beta sequencing to assess whether each TCR beta V gene segment acted as functional or pseudogenic. Class I and class II HLA loci were covered by the typing at four-digit resolution. The study aimed to test whether signatures of past pathogen exposure could be identified by cataloging public T cell receptors. A later genetic analysis used genome-wide SNP genotypes for about 55% of the 666 donors, treating that subset as a discovery cohort. Alongside the repertoire data, information on donor age, sex, ethnicity and CMV serostatus was compiled. In addition to the first cohort of several hundred subjects, a separate validation cohort of approximately 120 different subjects was used. Among 398 genotyped donors of the cohort, an average of around 240,000 unique TCR beta nucleotide sequences were sequenced per donor, roughly 20% of them non-productive. Several DR-DQ haplotypes were handled as single units for association and clustering because linkage in the cohort was strong. Around 320 gigabases of sequencing data and approximately 93 million unique TCR sequences were included in an early release covering under 650 HLA-typed donors. To predict cytomegalovirus infection status, the study brought together high-throughput TCR immunosequencing, statistical association of individual TCRs with disease status, and machine learning. Of the 300 to 450 genotyped donors, 70% to 90% were placed in the genetic ancestry cluster associated with self-reported Caucasian donors. Rather than using new phenotypic data, the later analysis identified candidate immune exposures from TCR beta sequences and from how often those sequences occurred across donors. Results and caveats for the whole study, not just this receptor: The 87-base-pair reads could not distinguish some IMGT-functional V segments, including TRBV6-2 and TRBV6-3, so those segments were excluded. It was suggested by the authors that the approach could potentially be generalized to other disease states and immunological phenotypes. At a false discovery rate of 0.05, a later analysis linked under 20,000 TCR beta sequences to specific HLA alleles. Linkage disequilibrium might explain the correlated functional status among segregating V segments, but an unknown experimental factor could not be ruled out. While some public TCRs were present in many individuals, most TCR sequences turned up only very rarely across donors. A later analysis reported that several top co-occurrence clusters appeared linked to parvovirus B19, influenza, CMV and Epstein-Barr virus. Because HLA typing was missing for some donors at each locus, association tests included only the typed subset. The earlier analysis of 587 of the donors excluded about 16 rarely observed V segments, including chromosome 9 orphons, because counts were too low. Roughly uniform sequencing depth across donors was assumed in presence/absence analyses, although this assumption may not hold. When HLA alleles, especially DR and DQ, strongly co-occurred, TCR associations were difficult to assign to individual alleles. An association between a missense DCLRE1C variant and V-gene and J-gene trimming of TCR beta chains was found in a later genetic analysis and replicated in an independent cohort. A cluster of highly shared sequence variants was judged likely to represent a technical artifact of the sequencing pipeline. A few of the identified cytomegalovirus-associated TCR beta chains were confirmed in vitro to be specific for cytomegalovirus antigens. In a later analysis, most CMV-associated TCR beta chains were found to appear HLA-restricted, with HLA associations seemingly driven largely by CMV exposure. A later analysis found that TCR association rates varied across HLA loci, with DRB1 alleles showing the most associated TCRs and HLA-C alleles the fewest. The study listed approximately 150 TCR beta chains as associated with cytomegalovirus. In a later genetic analysis, fewer N-insertions in productive TCRs were reported among donors in an Asian-associated ancestry cluster than the 666-donor mean. Immune exposure information for the cohort was limited to CMV serostatus. In a later analysis, HLA-associated TCR beta chains showed more clonal expansion and lower generation probabilities than non-associated chains that were equally common. In this cohort, only TCR beta chains were sequenced, and detectable features were limited by the absence of alpha or paired-chain data. Cytomegalovirus status was reported to be diagnosed by the classifier with high specificity and sensitivity in both the original and validation cohorts. Broadly in line with IMGT annotations, most TCR beta V segments showed up in productive rearrangements about 87% or about 30% of the time in an earlier analysis of approximately 600 of the donors. A further reported finding was that TCR beta sequences accurately predicted the HLA-A and HLA-B alleles for most subjects in the first cohort.

Taken from the germline V gene (reference sequence), the CDR1 and CDR2 loops are LNHDA and SQIVND. The V end loses 6 bases and the J end loses 0 bases, and a stretch of 15 bases separates them. The CDR3, from cysteine to phenylalanine, totals 16 residues. Of the read, only the CDR3 DNA is kept; its 48 bases are in frame from base 1. In total, about 650 healthy bone marrow donors made up the cohort. At the time of sampling, all cohort members were nominally healthy, though unrecorded immune exposures were likely present. The donor was CMV seropositive and belonged to the group of 250 to 300 seropositive cohort members. Every donor gave a peripheral blood sample, and the peripheral blood mononuclear cells from that sample were used for TCR beta sequencing. The Qiagen DNeasy Blood Extraction Kit was used to extract genomic DNA from the blood cell samples.

This TCR was recovered from a woman aged 40 to 50 in good health and CMV-seropositive. Sequences were obtained from PBMCs. The rearrangement joined TRBV19 to TRBJ1-5; the D gene is perhaps TRBD1, from 5 matching bases. The CDR3 protein is CASSNDQTDSNQPQHF. Read as DNA, the sequence is TGTGCCAGTAGCAACGACCAGACAGATAGCAATCAGCCCCAGCATTTT.